This is a list of T cell receptor beta chains from one sample in a study of graft-versus-host responses after intestinal transplantation. Antigens of these TCRs are unknown. Sequencing used immunoSEQ multiplex PCR; TCRdb keeps in-frame clones, though not all of them. The sample has tens of thousands of clones; more than 80% are singletons. The sequences come from unstimulated CD4+ T cells sorted from spleen or lymph node cells, collected before transplant. The receptors here all came from a human donor who was the organ donor for an intestinal transplant. CDR3s include the opening cysteine and the closing phenylalanine or tryptophan. Clone size appears in some rows only: once, few, many, or a class for an expanded clone.

abundance	v_gene	CDR3aa
-	TRBV5-1	CASSSTGRVDEKLFF
-	TRBV19	CASSRSIISGANVLTF
few	TRBV6-5	CASSYRSQGDTEAFF
-	TRBV30	CAWSDNLNTEAFF
-	TRBV2	CASSEGQGKTEAFF
few	TRBV6-5	CASSKGGNYGYTF
-	TRBV5-5	CASSRGLGDYNEQFF
-	TRBV5-1	CASLGQGGDNEQFF
-	TRBV28	CASSLVKGAGGNTIYF
-	TRBV5-4	CASSSSSVHGELFF
-	TRBV5-6	CASSQKKSLRGNTEAFF
-	TRBV28	CASSLAGVGETEAFF
-	TRBV6-1	CASSELRDQPQHF
-	TRBV11-2	CASSPRAGGLTDTQYF
once	TRBV9	CASSVEWSSYEQYF
-	TRBV18	CASSPQSGAEKLFF
-	TRBV4-1	CASSQDIASMRFDEQFF
-	TRBV7-9	CASSASQGWGNYGYTF
-	TRBV29-1	CSVEGTPNYGYTF
-	TRBV4-3	CASSQAGGFNSPLHF
-	TRBV28	CASSLFSEYYGYTF
-	TRBV18	CASSPYSGRGEQFF
once	TRBV5-1	CASSLEGSTLGEQYF
-	TRBV11-2	CASSLSLAGGPETQYF
few	TRBV19	CASSIDWSLTEAFF
-	TRBV28	CASSLGGVGNQPQHF
-	TRBV5-1	CASSLFGVGELFF
-	TRBV5-1	CASSLTGLAGVDNEQFF
-	TRBV7-8	CASSLQGDYGYTF
once	TRBV7-9	CASSRRGVAGGPSYEQYF
few	TRBV6-1	CASSADSGANVLTF
-	TRBV9	CASSVTYTRTDTQYF
-	TRBV11-1	CASSDRQGNNYGYTF
-	TRBV2	CASNWERWVNEQFF
-	TRBV5-1	CASGPGLKETQYF
-	TRBV30	CAWRGDGNTIYF
-	TRBV18	CASSFLAGQGPGELFF
few	TRBV5-1	CASSLGGIDGYTF
once	TRBV25-1	CASSDRALNNEQFF
-	TRBV28	CASMGLNYGYTF